This is a list of T cell receptor beta chains from one sample in a study of vaccination and CD4 T cells after COVID-19. TCRdb used MiXCR to reprocess the PCR reads, holding one entry per CDR3 protein. Counted here are about 16,000 distinct CDR3 sequences, roughly 56% occurring once; the ten biggest clones make up around 7.4%. These receptors are not linked to any known antigen. The specimen sequenced was CD4+ T cells from blood, cultured in vitro. All receptors derive from a human donor who had recovered from COVID-19. Both conserved end residues are part of each CDR3. Fields, in order: CDR3 length, J gene, clone size, D gene, V gene, CDR3 protein, CDR3 DNA. The D gene is left open where the match is weak. Only some rows state a clone size, as once, few, many or a class for expanded clones.

>14|TRBJ1-2|once|.|TRBV5-4
CASSSNQGNYGYTF
TGTGCCAGCAGCTCGAACCAGGGGAACTATGGCTACACCTTC
>11|TRBJ2-7|.|.|TRBV12-3/TRBV12-4
CASSANRAVRF
TGTGCCAGCAGTGCTAACAGGGCTGTTCGCTTC
>13|TRBJ2-5|.|.|TRBV27
CASRTPRVETQYF
TGTGCCAGCAGAACCCCGAGGGTAGAGACCCAGTACTTC
>14|TRBJ1-6|.|.|TRBV6-1
CASRPDGSNSPLHF
TGTGCCAGCAGGCCCGACGGCTCAAATTCACCCCTCCACTTT
>14|TRBJ1-3|once|TRBD1|TRBV7-2
CASSLAGQGYTIYF
TGTGCCAGCAGCTTGGCTGGACAGGGCTACACCATATATTTT
>19|TRBJ2-3|few|.|TRBV20-1
CSARDQDSPWTTHTDTQYF
TGCAGTGCTAGAGATCAGGACAGCCCCTGGACTACGCACACAGATACGCAGTATTTT
>16|TRBJ1-2|.|.|TRBV6-5
CASSYSSRSFENGYTF
TGTGCCAGCAGTTACTCATCAAGGTCCTTTGAGAATGGCTACACCTTC
>11|TRBJ2-5|.|.|TRBV20-1
CSALQRETQYF
TGCAGTGCCCTACAAAGGGAGACCCAGTACTTC
>13|TRBJ2-1|.|.|TRBV7-3
CASSKTTLNEQFF
TGTGCCAGCAGCAAAACGACACTCAATGAGCAGTTCTTC
>14|TRBJ2-1|.|.|TRBV11-2
CASSLTFQSWEQFF
TGTGCCAGCAGCTTAACTTTCCAGTCTTGGGAGCAGTTCTTC
>14|TRBJ2-3|.|.|TRBV20-1
CSAPLSGARRTQYF
TGCAGTGCCCCGCTCAGTGGGGCCCGACGGACGCAGTATTTT
>13|TRBJ1-5|.|.|TRBV6-1
CASREDIDQPQHF
TGTGCCAGCAGGGAGGACATTGATCAGCCCCAGCATTTT
>14|TRBJ1-4|once|TRBD1|TRBV7-9
CASSLPGQGSELFF
TGTGCCAGCAGCTTACCGGGACAGGGGAGCGAACTGTTTTTT
>17|TRBJ2-2|once|.|TRBV21-1
CASSKEGQGTNTGELFF
TGTGCCAGCAGCAAAGAGGGACAGGGGACGAACACCGGGGAGCTGTTTTTT